This is a list of T cell receptor beta chains from one sample in a study of early T cells in non-severe SARS-CoV-2 infection. In TCRdb, the 5' RACE reads were re-called with MiXCR into one record per CDR3 protein. The table lists about 79,000 distinct CDR3 sequences, 13% of them singletons. Sequencing was carried out using whole blood. Receptor source: an adult who was a healthcare worker with PCR-confirmed SARS-CoV-2 infection or an uninfected control (not recorded which). Both conserved end residues are part of each CDR3. D genes are given only for firm matches. The size entry is marked missing in some rows and otherwise reads once, few, many or a size class.

NA	11	TRBJ2-1	few	TRBV3-1	TGTGCCAGCATGGGGCGTAATGAGCAGTTCTTC	CASMGRNEQFF
TRBD1	13	TRBJ2-7	many	TRBV5-1	TGCGCCAGCAGCCCGGGACAGGGGGGGGAGCAGTACTTC	CASSPGQGGEQYF
NA	16	TRBJ1-4	many	TRBV12-3/TRBV12-4	TGTGCCAGCAGTCCCCAGCGGGCCCCCTGGGGTGAAAAACTGTTTTTT	CASSPQRAPWGEKLFF
NA	16	TRBJ2-3	few	TRBV7-3	TGTGCCAGCAGCTTAAACCGCGGGGCTAGCACAGATACGCAGTATTTT	CASSLNRGASTDTQYF
NA	11	TRBJ1-2	many	TRBV29-1	TGCAGCGTTGGACAGTTCGATGGCTACACCTTC	CSVGQFDGYTF
TRBD1	16	TRBJ1-2	NA	TRBV6-5	TGTGCCAGCAAACTCAGACAGGGTCCAACCCGAGATGGCTACACCTTC	CASKLRQGPTRDGYTF
NA	15	TRBJ1-5	many	TRBV4-1	TGCGCCAGCAGCCAATACCGGGGAAGCAATCAGCCCCAGCATTTT	CASSQYRGSNQPQHF
NA	12	TRBJ2-5	NA	TRBV29-1	TGCAGCGCCGTGGACGGCCGGGAGACCCAGTACTTC	CSAVDGRETQYF
NA	11	TRBJ2-7	NA	TRBV10-3	TGTGCCATCAGTGGGGGCTACGAGCAGTACTTC	CAISGGYEQYF
NA	13	TRBJ1-1	few	TRBV12-5	TGTGCTAGTGGTTTGGGGGAGAGCCTGGAAGCTTTCTTT	CASGLGESLEAFF
NA	13	TRBJ2-7	few	TRBV4-2	TGTGCCAGCAGCCAGTCTGGCCCCCACGAGCAGTACTTC	CASSQSGPHEQYF
TRBD2	15	TRBJ2-1	NA	TRBV20-1	TGCAGTGCCCCACGGACTAGCGTCTCCTACAATGAGCAGTTCTTC	CSAPRTSVSYNEQFF
NA	14	TRBJ2-7	many	TRBV4-1	TGCGCCAGCAGCCAAGGGAGCAGGGACTACGAGCAGTACTTC	CASSQGSRDYEQYF
NA	15	TRBJ1-2	few	TRBV27	TGTGCCAGCAGTTTCAACTACAGGGCTGGCTATGGCTACACCTTC	CASSFNYRAGYGYTF
NA	14	TRBJ1-4	few	TRBV18	TGTGCCAGCTCACCTAGTGCAACTAATGAAAAACTGTTTTTT	CASSPSATNEKLFF
NA	11	TRBJ1-1	many	TRBV20-1	TGCAGTGCTCCAAAGGTTACTGAAGCTTTCTTT	CSAPKVTEAFF
TRBD2	16	TRBJ2-2	many	TRBV2	TGTGCCAGCAGTCGCCTAAGCGGGAGGGACACCGGGGAGCTGTTTTTT	CASSRLSGRDTGELFF
NA	16	TRBJ2-6	many	TRBV4-1	TGCGCCAGCAGCCAAGATACAGGCTCTGGGGCCAACGTCCTGACTTTC	CASSQDTGSGANVLTF
TRBD1	14	TRBJ1-6	many	TRBV6-1	TGTGCCAGCAGTGCTCGGACAGGGGGGTCACCCCTCCACTTT	CASSARTGGSPLHF
TRBD1	14	TRBJ2-3	NA	TRBV2	TGTGCCAGCAGTGTAGACAGGGGGCCTGATACGCAGTATTTT	CASSVDRGPDTQYF
NA	17	TRBJ2-5	many	TRBV11-2	TGTGCCAGCAGCTTAGATTGGTGGCAGAAGAGAGGGGAGACCCAGTACTTC	CASSLDWWQKRGETQYF
TRBD1	16	TRBJ1-5	NA	TRBV6-1	TGTGCCAGCAGTGCCAGGACAGGGACGATCGGTCAGCCCCAGCATTTT	CASSARTGTIGQPQHF
TRBD1	14	TRBJ2-4	NA	TRBV9	TGTGCCAGCGCTCCTGCAGGGGGCGGGAACATTCAGTACTTC	CASAPAGGGNIQYF
NA	14	TRBJ2-7	NA	TRBV7-8	TGTGCCAGCAGCTTAAGGTTCAATACCTACGAGCAGTACTTC	CASSLRFNTYEQYF
TRBD2	16	TRBJ2-3	many	TRBV6-4	TGTGCCAGCAGTGACTCTAGCGGGAGTAGTACAGATACGCAGTATTTT	CASSDSSGSSTDTQYF
TRBD1	14	TRBJ2-3	few	TRBV6-5	TGTGCCACCCTTTCAAGGACAGGGGAGGATACGCAGTATTTT	CATLSRTGEDTQYF
NA	14	TRBJ2-3	NA	TRBV10-1	TGCGCCAGCAGTGGAGGGTCTAGCACAGATACGCAGTATTTT	CASSGGSSTDTQYF
NA	15	TRBJ2-3	few	TRBV12-3/TRBV12-4	TGTGCCAGCAGTTTAGAGGCAGGGAGCACAGATACGCAGTATTTT	CASSLEAGSTDTQYF
NA	15	TRBJ2-4	few	TRBV27	TGTGCCAGCAGTTTACGAAGGGAGGGACATAACATTCAGTACTTC	CASSLRREGHNIQYF
NA	11	TRBJ1-2	many	TRBV29-1	TGCAGCGCGGATGTGGGCTATGGCTACACCTTC	CSADVGYGYTF
TRBD1	16	TRBJ1-1	NA	TRBV7-2	TGTGCCAGCACAACTTTAGGGGCAGGGGGAAGGACTGAAGCTTTCTTT	CASTTLGAGGRTEAFF
TRBD1	15	TRBJ2-5	few	TRBV27	TGTGCCAGCAGTCCTACAGGGGGCCGTCAAGAGACCCAGTACTTC	CASSPTGGRQETQYF
TRBD2	16	TRBJ2-1	NA	TRBV5-4	TGTGCCAGCAGCTTGGGACTAGCGGGGCGGTTTGGTGAGCAGTTCTTC	CASSLGLAGRFGEQFF
TRBD2	15	TRBJ2-1	many	TRBV7-3	TGTGCCAGCAGCCCAGCGGGGGCCGCCTACAATGAGCAGTTCTTC	CASSPAGAAYNEQFF
NA	15	TRBJ2-1	NA	TRBV7-8	TGTGCCAGCAGCTCCGGACACAGCTCCTACAATGAGCAGTTCTTC	CASSSGHSSYNEQFF
TRBD2	14	TRBJ2-2	NA	TRBV7-3	TGTGCCAGCACCACCGGGGGGATCACCGGGGAGCTGTTTTTT	CASTTGGITGELFF
NA	16	TRBJ2-1	few	TRBV9	TGTGCCAGCAGCGCACTACCGGGACAAAAGCACAATGAGCAGTTCTTC	CASSALPGQKHNEQFF
TRBD2	15	TRBJ2-7	few	TRBV5-1	TGCGCCAGCAGCTTGGGGCCTAGCGGGAGTTTCGAGCAGTACTTC	CASSLGPSGSFEQYF
NA	13	TRBJ2-3	NA	TRBV10-2	TGCGCCAGCAGTGTAGGGAGAACAGATACGCAGTATTTT	CASSVGRTDTQYF
NA	16	TRBJ1-1	many	TRBV18	TGTGCCAGCTCACCACCGATGGGCGGGGTTGGCACTGAAGCTTTCTTT	CASSPPMGGVGTEAFF
TRBD1	14	TRBJ1-1	few	TRBV6-5	TGTGCCAGCAGTTACCTGGCAGGGGGGACTGAAGCTTTCTTT	CASSYLAGGTEAFF
NA	14	TRBJ2-7	NA	TRBV5-4	TGTGCCAGCAGCCTGGTAGCGCGTCCCTACGAGCAGTACTTC	CASSLVARPYEQYF
NA	16	TRBJ1-3	many	TRBV28	TGTGCCAGCAGTTCCTTAGATTCGGGGCCTGGAAACACCATATATTTT	CASSSLDSGPGNTIYF
NA	16	TRBJ2-1	NA	TRBV4-1	TGCGCCAGCAGCCAATCTATGATTGGAGGTTACAATGAGCAGTTCTTC	CASSQSMIGGYNEQFF
TRBD1	15	TRBJ2-5	NA	TRBV27	TGTGCCAGCAGTTTATTGGGACAGATCCAAGAGACCCAGTACTTC	CASSLLGQIQETQYF
NA	12	TRBJ1-1	many	TRBV7-9	TGTGCCAGCAGCTTAGCACAGATAGAAGCTTTCTTT	CASSLAQIEAFF
TRBD1	13	TRBJ1-4	NA	TRBV29-1	TGCAGCGTTGAGGGACAGGGGGATGAAAAACTGTTTTTT	CSVEGQGDEKLFF
NA	13	TRBJ2-5	NA	TRBV10-3	TGTGCCATCAGTCGGGACTTCCAAGAGACCCAGTACTTC	CAISRDFQETQYF
TRBD1	13	TRBJ2-4	NA	TRBV7-2	TGTGCCAGCAGCCGCTACAGGGGTGGCATTCAGTACTTC	CASSRYRGGIQYF
TRBD2	20	TRBJ2-1	NA	TRBV24-1	TGTGCCACCAGTGACCCTAGCGGGAGAGGTGAGAGGGGCTCCTACAATGAGCAGTTCTTC	CATSDPSGRGERGSYNEQFF
NA	16	TRBJ2-2	NA	TRBV4-2	TGTGCCAGCAGCAAGGGTACTCAGGGTGGCACCGGGGAGCTGTTTTTT	CASSKGTQGGTGELFF
NA	15	TRBJ2-3	NA	TRBV11-2	TGTGCCAGCAGCCCGAGACTACGCGGGCAGGATACGCAGTATTTT	CASSPRLRGQDTQYF
TRBD2	15	TRBJ2-1	NA	TRBV4-2	TGTGCCAGCAGCCCCAATAGCGGGATAAACAATGAGCAGTTCTTC	CASSPNSGINNEQFF